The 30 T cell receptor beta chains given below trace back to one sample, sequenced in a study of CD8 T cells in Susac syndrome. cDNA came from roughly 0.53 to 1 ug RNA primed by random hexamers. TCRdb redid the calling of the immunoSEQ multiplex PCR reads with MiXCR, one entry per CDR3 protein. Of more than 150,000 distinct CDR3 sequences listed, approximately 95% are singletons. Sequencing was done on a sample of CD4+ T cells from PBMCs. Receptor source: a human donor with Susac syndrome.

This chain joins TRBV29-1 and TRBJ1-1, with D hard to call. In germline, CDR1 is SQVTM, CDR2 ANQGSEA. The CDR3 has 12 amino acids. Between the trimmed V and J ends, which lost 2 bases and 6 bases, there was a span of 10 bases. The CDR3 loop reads CSVEFGLSEAFF. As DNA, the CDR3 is TGCAGCGTTGAATTTGGTTTATCTGAAGCTTTCTTT.

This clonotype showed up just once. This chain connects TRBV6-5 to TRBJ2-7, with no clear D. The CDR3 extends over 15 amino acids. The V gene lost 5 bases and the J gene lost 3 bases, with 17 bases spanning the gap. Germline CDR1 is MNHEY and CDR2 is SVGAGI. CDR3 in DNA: TGTGCCAGCAGTCCCTCCTTGAATACCAACTACGAGCAGTACTTC. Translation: CASSPSLNTNYEQYF.

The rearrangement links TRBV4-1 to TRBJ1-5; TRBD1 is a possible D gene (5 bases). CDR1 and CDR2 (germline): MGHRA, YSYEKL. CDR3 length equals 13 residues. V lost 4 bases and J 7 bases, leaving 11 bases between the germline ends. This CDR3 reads CASSPPGRQPQHF. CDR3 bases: TGCGCCAGCAGCCCACCGGGACGGCAGCCCCAGCATTTT.

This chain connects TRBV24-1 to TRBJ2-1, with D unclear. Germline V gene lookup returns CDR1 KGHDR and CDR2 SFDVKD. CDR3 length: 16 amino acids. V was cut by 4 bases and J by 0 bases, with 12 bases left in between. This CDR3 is CATSEGVGSSYNEQFF. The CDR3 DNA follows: TGTGCCACCAGTGAAGGTGTGGGCAGCTCCTACAATGAGCAGTTCTTC.

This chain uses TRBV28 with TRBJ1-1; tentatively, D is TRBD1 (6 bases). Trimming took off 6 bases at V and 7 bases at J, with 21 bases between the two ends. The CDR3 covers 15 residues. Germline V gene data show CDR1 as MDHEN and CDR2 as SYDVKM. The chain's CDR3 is CASSQAKLGQREAFF. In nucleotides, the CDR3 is TGTGCCAGCAGCCAAGCCAAGCTAGGACAGCGTGAAGCTTTCTTT.

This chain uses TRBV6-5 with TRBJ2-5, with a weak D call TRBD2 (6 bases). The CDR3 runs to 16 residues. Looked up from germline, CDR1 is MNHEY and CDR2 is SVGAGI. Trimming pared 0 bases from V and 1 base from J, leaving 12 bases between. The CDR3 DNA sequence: TGTGCCAGCAGTTACTCGAGGTTCGGGGGCCAAGAGACCCAGTACTTC. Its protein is CASSYSRFGGQETQYF.

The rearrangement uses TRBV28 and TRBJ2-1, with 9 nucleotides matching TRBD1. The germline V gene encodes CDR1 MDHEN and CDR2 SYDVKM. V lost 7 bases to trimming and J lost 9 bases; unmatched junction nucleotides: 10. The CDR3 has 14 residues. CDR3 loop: CASTRDREGPEQFF. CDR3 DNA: TGTGCCAGCACTAGGGACAGGGAAGGCCCTGAGCAGTTCTTC.

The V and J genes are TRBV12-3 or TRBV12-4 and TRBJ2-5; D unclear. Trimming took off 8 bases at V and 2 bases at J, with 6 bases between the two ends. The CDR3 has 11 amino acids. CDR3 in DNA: TGTGCCAGCCGTCTGCAAGAGACCCAGTACTTC. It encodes CASRLQETQYF.

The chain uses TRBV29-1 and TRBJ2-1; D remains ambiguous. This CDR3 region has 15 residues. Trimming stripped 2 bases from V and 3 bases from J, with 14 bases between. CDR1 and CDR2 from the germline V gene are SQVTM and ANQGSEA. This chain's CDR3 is CSVEPLDWYYNEQFF. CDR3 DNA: TGCAGCGTTGAACCTCTAGATTGGTACTACAATGAGCAGTTCTTC.

CDR3 DNA sequence: TGTGCCAGCAGCCCCGGGGTTGGGAGATCCACCTACGAGCAGTACTTC. It is translated as CASSPGVGRSTYEQYF. This sequence joins TRBV7-2 and TRBJ2-7, with D perhaps TRBD2 (5 bases). Germline V CDR1 and CDR2: SGHTA, FQGNSA. This CDR3 has 16 residues. V was pared by 5 bases and J by 2 bases, with 19 bases between.

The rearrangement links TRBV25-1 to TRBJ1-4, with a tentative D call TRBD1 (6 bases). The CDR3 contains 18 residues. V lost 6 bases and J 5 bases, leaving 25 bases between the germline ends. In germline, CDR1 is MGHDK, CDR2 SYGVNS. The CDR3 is CASSQHVGGFGGNEKLFF. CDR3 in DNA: TGTGCCAGCAGCCAACACGTAGGGGGATTTGGAGGGAATGAAAAACTGTTTTTT.

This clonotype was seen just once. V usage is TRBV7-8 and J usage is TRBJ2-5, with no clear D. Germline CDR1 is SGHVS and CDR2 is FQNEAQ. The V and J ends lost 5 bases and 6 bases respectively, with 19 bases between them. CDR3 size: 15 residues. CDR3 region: CASSPLPSSPQTQYF. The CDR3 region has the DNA TGTGCCAGCAGCCCCCTTCCCTCCAGTCCCCAGACCCAGTACTTC.

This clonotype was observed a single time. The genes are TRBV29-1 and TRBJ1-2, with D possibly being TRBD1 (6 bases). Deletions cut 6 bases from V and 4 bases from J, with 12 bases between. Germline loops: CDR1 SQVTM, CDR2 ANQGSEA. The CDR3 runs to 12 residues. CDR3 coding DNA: TGCAGCGTAGTGACAGGCTCCTATGGCTACACCTTC. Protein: CSVVTGSYGYTF.

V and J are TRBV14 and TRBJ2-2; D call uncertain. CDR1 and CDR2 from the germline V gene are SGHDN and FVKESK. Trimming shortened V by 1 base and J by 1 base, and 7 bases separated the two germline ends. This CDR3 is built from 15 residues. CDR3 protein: CASSQGRVNTGELFF. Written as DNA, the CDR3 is TGTGCCAGCAGCCAAGGTCGGGTGAACACCGGGGAGCTGTTTTTT.

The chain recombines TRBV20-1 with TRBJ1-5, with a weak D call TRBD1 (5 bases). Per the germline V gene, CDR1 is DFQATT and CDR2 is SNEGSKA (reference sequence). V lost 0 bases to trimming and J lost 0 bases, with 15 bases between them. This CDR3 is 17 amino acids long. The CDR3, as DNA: TGCAGTGCTAGAGATTGGGGGTCCCTGGGTAGCAATCAGCCCCAGCATTTT. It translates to CSARDWGSLGSNQPQHF.

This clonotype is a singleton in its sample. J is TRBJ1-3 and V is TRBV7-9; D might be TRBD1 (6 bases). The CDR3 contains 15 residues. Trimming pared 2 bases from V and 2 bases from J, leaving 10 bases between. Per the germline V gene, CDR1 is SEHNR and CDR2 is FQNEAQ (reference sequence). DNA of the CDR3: TGTGCCAGCAGCTTATTGGCAGGGGCTGGAAACACCATATATTTT. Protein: CASSLLAGAGNTIYF.

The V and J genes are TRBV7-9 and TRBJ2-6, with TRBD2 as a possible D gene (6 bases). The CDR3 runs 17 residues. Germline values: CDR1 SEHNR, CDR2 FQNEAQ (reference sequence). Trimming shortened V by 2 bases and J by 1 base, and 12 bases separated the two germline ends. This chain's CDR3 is CASSLRSSGSGANVLTF. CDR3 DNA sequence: TGTGCCAGCAGCTTACGCAGCAGCGGGTCTGGGGCCAACGTCCTGACTTTC.

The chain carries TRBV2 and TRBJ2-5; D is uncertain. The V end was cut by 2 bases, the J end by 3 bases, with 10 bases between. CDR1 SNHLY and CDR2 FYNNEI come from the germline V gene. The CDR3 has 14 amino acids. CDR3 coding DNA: TGTGCCAGCAGTGAATCGTATAGGGAAGAGACCCAGTACTTC. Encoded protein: CASSESYREETQYF. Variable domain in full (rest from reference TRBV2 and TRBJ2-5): EPEVTQTPSHQVTQMGQEVILRCVPISNHLYFYWYRQILGQKVEFLVSFYNNEISEKSEIFDDQFSVERPDGSNFTLKIRSTKLEDSAMYFCASSESYREETQYFGPGTRLLVL.

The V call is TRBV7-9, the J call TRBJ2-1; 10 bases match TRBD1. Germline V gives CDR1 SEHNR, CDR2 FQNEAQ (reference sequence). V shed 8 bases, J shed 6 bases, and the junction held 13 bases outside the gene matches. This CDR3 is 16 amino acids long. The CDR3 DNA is TGTGCCAGCCGAATCCTGTCCGGGACAGGGGCCAATGAGCAGTTCTTC. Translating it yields CASRILSGTGANEQFF.

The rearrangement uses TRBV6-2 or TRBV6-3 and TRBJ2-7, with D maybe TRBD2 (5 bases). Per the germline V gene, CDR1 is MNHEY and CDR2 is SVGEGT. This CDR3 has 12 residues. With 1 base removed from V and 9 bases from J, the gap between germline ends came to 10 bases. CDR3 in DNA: TGTGCCAGCAGTTACTGGGCGGGCCGGCAGTACTTC. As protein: CASSYWAGRQYF.

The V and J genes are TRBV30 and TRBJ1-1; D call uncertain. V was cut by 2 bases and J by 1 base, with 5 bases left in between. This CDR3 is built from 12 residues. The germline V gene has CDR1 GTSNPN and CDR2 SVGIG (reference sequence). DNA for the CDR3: TGTGCCTGGAGTTCCAGGAACACTGAAGCTTTCTTT. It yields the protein CAWSSRNTEAFF.

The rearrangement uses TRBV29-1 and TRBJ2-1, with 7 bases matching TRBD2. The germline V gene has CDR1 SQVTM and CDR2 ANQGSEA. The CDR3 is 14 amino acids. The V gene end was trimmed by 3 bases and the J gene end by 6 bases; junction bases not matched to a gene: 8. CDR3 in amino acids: CSVEGGLAANEQFF. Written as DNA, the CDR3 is TGCAGCGTTGAGGGAGGGCTAGCGGCCAATGAGCAGTTCTTC.

CDR3 nucleotides: TGTGCCAGTAGTAGACACGTAAATAGCAATCAGCCCCAGCATTTT. Protein: CASSRHVNSNQPQHF. The chain has TRBV19 and TRBJ1-5, with D uncertain. Germline V gene sequence: CDR1 LNHDA, CDR2 SQIVND (reference sequence). The CDR3 covers 15 residues. The ends were cut back, 4 bases at V and 0 bases at J, with 10 bases in the middle.

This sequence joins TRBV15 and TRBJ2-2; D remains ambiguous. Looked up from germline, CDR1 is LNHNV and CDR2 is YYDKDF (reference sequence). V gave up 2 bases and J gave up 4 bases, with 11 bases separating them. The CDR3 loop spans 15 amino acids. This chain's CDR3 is CATSRSSWGTGELFF. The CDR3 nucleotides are TGTGCCACCAGCAGATCTAGTTGGGGCACCGGGGAGCTGTTTTTT. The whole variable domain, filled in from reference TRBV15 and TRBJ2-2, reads DAMVIQNPRYQVTQFGKPVTLSCSQTLNHNVMYWYQQKSSQAPKLLFHYYDKDFNNEADTPDNFQSRRPNTSFCFLDIRSPGLGDTAMYLCATSRSSWGTGELFFGEGSRLTVL.

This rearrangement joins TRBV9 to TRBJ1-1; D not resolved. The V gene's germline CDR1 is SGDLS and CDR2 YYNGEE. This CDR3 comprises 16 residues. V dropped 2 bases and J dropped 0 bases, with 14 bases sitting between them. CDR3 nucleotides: TGTGCCAGCAGCGTTGGCCTGGAACTAATGAACACTGAAGCTTTCTTT. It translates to CASSVGLELMNTEAFF.

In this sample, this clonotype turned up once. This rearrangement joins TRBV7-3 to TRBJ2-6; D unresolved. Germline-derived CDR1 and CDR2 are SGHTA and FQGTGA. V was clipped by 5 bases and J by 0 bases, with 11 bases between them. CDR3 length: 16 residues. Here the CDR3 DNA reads TGTGCCAGCAGCCCCCAACCCTCCTCTGGGGCCAACGTCCTGACTTTC. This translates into CASSPQPSSGANVLTF.

The CDR3 DNA reads as TGTGCCAGCAGCAAACTAGCGGGAGGGCCAGAGACGACCTACGAGCAGTACTTC. This gives the protein CASSKLAGGPETTYEQYF. J is TRBJ2-7 and V is TRBV7-9; 13 positions agree with TRBD2. There are 18 residues in the CDR3. The V and J ends lost 5 bases and 2 bases, in that order; junction bases with no gene match: 12. The germline V gene encodes CDR1 SEHNR and CDR2 FQNEAQ (reference sequence).

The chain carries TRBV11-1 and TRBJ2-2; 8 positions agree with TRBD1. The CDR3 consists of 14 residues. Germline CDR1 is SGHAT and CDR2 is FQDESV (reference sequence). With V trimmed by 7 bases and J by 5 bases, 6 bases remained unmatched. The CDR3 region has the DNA TGTGCCAGCACGAGGACAGGGAGGACCGGGGAGCTGTTTTTT. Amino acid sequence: CASTRTGRTGELFF.

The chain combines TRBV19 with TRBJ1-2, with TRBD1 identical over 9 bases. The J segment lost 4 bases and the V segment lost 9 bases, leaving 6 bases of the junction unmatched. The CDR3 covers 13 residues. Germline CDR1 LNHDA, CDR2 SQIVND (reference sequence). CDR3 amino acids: CASNRGLGYGYTF. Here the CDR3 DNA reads TGTGCCAGCAACAGGGGGCTCGGCTATGGCTACACCTTC.

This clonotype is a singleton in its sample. The CDR3 DNA reads as TGTGCCAGCTCTAGCGGGAGAGCTACGCAGTATTTT. Translation gives CASSSGRATQYF. This rearrangement joins TRBV7-2 to TRBJ2-3; 10 bases match TRBD2. This CDR3 has 12 residues. The V and J ends lost 8 bases and 8 bases, in that order; junction bases with no gene match: 4. Per germline, CDR1 SGHTA and CDR2 FQGNSA.